This TCR beta chain emerged from a study of blood T cell repertoires in COVID-19. About the research overall: Acute and convalescent COVID-19 specimens originated in the United States, Italy and Spain.

Assay used: immunoSEQ multiplex PCR; TCRdb lists only in-frame clones, some missing. The sample has about 120,000 clones; 75% to 90% are singletons. The CDR3 runs to 11 residues. V was trimmed by 5 bases and J by 8 bases, leaving 7 bases between them. Input material: peripheral blood. This sequence joins TRBV12-3 or TRBV12-4 and TRBJ2-1; D unclear. This sequence was found in a man aged 65-85 years with acute or convalescent COVID-19. In DNA form, the CDR3 reads TGTGCCAGCAGTCAAAATTATGAGCAGTTCTTC. Translating gives CASSQNYEQFF.